Listed below are T cell receptor beta chains from one sample, sequenced in a study of blood T cells in healthy people across ages. From the 5' RACE reads, TCRdb called clonotypes with MiXCR, one entry per CDR3 protein. The profile shows hundreds of thousands of distinct CDR3 sequences, roughly 50% of them singletons. Material for sequencing was blood. These TCRs come from a middle-aged man in good health. Both conserved end residues are part of each CDR3. The order of the fields is clone size, V gene, J gene, D gene, CDR3 DNA, CDR3 protein. D genes are given only for firm matches. Clone size is given for some rows only: seen once, a few or many times, or a class if the clone is expanded.

clone size: NA; V gene: TRBV29-1; J gene: TRBJ1-1; D gene: NA; CDR3 DNA: TGCAGCGTCAATAGGGACACTGAAGCTTTCTTT; CDR3 protein: CSVNRDTEAFF
clone size: NA; V gene: TRBV30; J gene: TRBJ2-5; D gene: NA; CDR3 DNA: TGTGCCTGGAGTGTACGAGGCGCGGAGACCCAGTACTTC; CDR3 protein: CAWSVRGAETQYF
clone size: NA; V gene: TRBV4-2; J gene: TRBJ2-7; D gene: TRBD2; CDR3 DNA: TGTGCCAGCAGCCAAGATCTGCTAGCGGGAGCCCACGAGCAGTACTTC; CDR3 protein: CASSQDLLAGAHEQYF
clone size: NA; V gene: TRBV3-1; J gene: TRBJ2-3; D gene: TRBD2; CDR3 DNA: TGTGCCAGCAGGCCGAGCGGGAGTGGCACAGATACGCAGTATTTT; CDR3 protein: CASRPSGSGTDTQYF
clone size: few; V gene: TRBV7-9; J gene: TRBJ2-1; D gene: NA; CDR3 DNA: TGTGCCAGCAGCTTAGGCCTCAACGGGTGGGAGTTCTTC; CDR3 protein: CASSLGLNGWEFF
clone size: once; V gene: TRBV15; J gene: TRBJ2-7; D gene: NA; CDR3 DNA: TGTGCCACCAGCAGGGGGGCTTCCTACGAGCAGTACTTC; CDR3 protein: CATSRGASYEQYF
clone size: NA; V gene: TRBV7-2; J gene: TRBJ2-7; D gene: TRBD2; CDR3 DNA: TGTGCCAGCAGCCTAGCGGGATCCATCTACGAGCAGTACTTC; CDR3 protein: CASSLAGSIYEQYF
clone size: NA; V gene: TRBV2; J gene: TRBJ2-3; D gene: NA; CDR3 DNA: TGTGCCAGCAGTGCCATAGGGAGTGGGACATATACGCAGTATTTT; CDR3 protein: CASSAIGSGTYTQYF
clone size: NA; V gene: TRBV7-3; J gene: TRBJ2-3; D gene: NA; CDR3 DNA: TGTGCCAGCAGCCCACGAATTACATCGGATACGCAGTATTTT; CDR3 protein: CASSPRITSDTQYF
clone size: NA; V gene: TRBV10-3; J gene: TRBJ1-4; D gene: NA; CDR3 DNA: TGTGCCATCAGCGGAGACAGCCCAGCAACTAATGAAAAACTGTTTTTT; CDR3 protein: CAISGDSPATNEKLFF
clone size: NA; V gene: TRBV12-3/TRBV12-4; J gene: TRBJ2-3; D gene: TRBD2; CDR3 DNA: TGTGCCAGCAGTTTAAGGGCTCTTAGCGGGACCCTTAACACAGATACGCAGTATTTT; CDR3 protein: CASSLRALSGTLNTDTQYF
clone size: NA; V gene: TRBV20-1; J gene: TRBJ1-1; D gene: NA; CDR3 DNA: TGCAGTGCTAGCAGGGAGGTGGTCACTGAAGCTTTCTTT; CDR3 protein: CSASREVVTEAFF
clone size: NA; V gene: TRBV6-6; J gene: TRBJ2-7; D gene: NA; CDR3 DNA: TGTGCCAGCAGCCCGACGGGGCCAGAGCAGTACTTC; CDR3 protein: CASSPTGPEQYF
clone size: NA; V gene: TRBV10-2; J gene: TRBJ2-7; D gene: NA; CDR3 DNA: TGCGCCAGCTACCACACAGGGTCCCCCTCCTACGAGCAGTACTTC; CDR3 protein: CASYHTGSPSYEQYF
clone size: few; V gene: TRBV5-6; J gene: TRBJ2-5; D gene: TRBD2; CDR3 DNA: TGTGCCAGCAGCCCAGCGGGAGGCCTGAAAGAGACCCAGTACTTC; CDR3 protein: CASSPAGGLKETQYF
clone size: NA; V gene: TRBV11-2; J gene: TRBJ2-3; D gene: TRBD2; CDR3 DNA: TGTGCCAGCAGCCGCGGGAGACCCAGCACAGATACGCAGTATTTT; CDR3 protein: CASSRGRPSTDTQYF
clone size: NA; V gene: TRBV27; J gene: TRBJ2-3; D gene: NA; CDR3 DNA: TGTGCCAGCAGATTCCCAGCCGCAGATACGCAGTATTTT; CDR3 protein: CASRFPAADTQYF
clone size: NA; V gene: TRBV7-2; J gene: TRBJ2-5; D gene: NA; CDR3 DNA: TGTGCCAGCAGCTTAATTTGGGAGACCCAGTACTTC; CDR3 protein: CASSLIWETQYF